The 5 T cell receptor beta chains below all came from one sample that was sequenced in a study of a mutant IDH1 vaccine in newly diagnosed glioma. Some clones are missing from TCRdb's copy, which holds only in-frame ones; the method was immunoSEQ multiplex PCR. The repertoire holds roughly 50,000 clones, with around 84% as singletons. Their cognate antigens are unknown. Time point indicated: week 35, safety follow-up. The vaccine gave 300 ug of a 20-mer mutant IDH1 peptide subcutaneously per dose. Sequencing was performed on PBMCs, taken from a glioma patient whose treatment included an IDH1 peptide vaccine. The receptors were sampled from a woman aged 18-29 years with glioma.

The rearrangement links TRBV7-9 to TRBJ2-7, with D possibly called TRBD1 or TRBD2 (5 bases each). The CDR3 loop spans 14 amino acids. V lost 0 bases to trimming and J lost 2 bases, with 8 bases between them. Looked up from germline, CDR1 is SEHNR and CDR2 is FQNEAQ (reference sequence). The CDR3: CASSLARGPYEQYF. The CDR3 DNA reads TGTGCCAGCAGCTTAGCGAGGGGCCCCTACGAGCAGTACTTC. The entire variable domain, with the rest obtained from reference TRBV7-9 and TRBJ2-7, is as follows: DTGVSQNPRHKITKRGQNVTFRCDPISEHNRLYWYRQTLGQGPEFLTYFQNEAQLEKSRLLSDRFSAERPKGSFSTLEIQRTEQGDSAMYLCASSLARGPYEQYFGPGTRLTVT.

V usage is TRBV28 and J usage is TRBJ2-7; tentatively, D is TRBD1 or TRBD2 (5 bases each). The V and J ends lost 4 bases and 9 bases respectively, with 19 bases between them. Germline assignment: CDR1 MDHEN and CDR2 SYDVKM. The CDR3 covers 14 residues. The CDR3 DNA follows: TGTGCCAGCAGTTCCCCCCGGCGAGGGGCGGTGCAGTACTTC. This translates into CASSSPRRGAVQYF.

The chain combines TRBV7-8 with TRBJ2-6; maybe TRBD1 (5 bases). V dropped 5 bases and J dropped 2 bases, with 10 bases sitting between them. Germline V gives CDR1 SGHVS, CDR2 FQNEAQ. The CDR3 consists of 15 residues. CDR3 protein: CASSGQGAGANVLTF. Here the CDR3 DNA reads TGTGCCAGCAGCGGTCAGGGTGCTGGGGCCAACGTCCTGACTTTC.

This chain links TRBV28 with TRBJ1-1; TRBD1 might be the D (5 bases). The CDR3 extends over 14 amino acids. Germline CDR1 and CDR2: MDHEN and SYDVKM. V was clipped by 3 bases and J by 6 bases, with 14 bases between them. This CDR3 is CASSLGRSTAEAFF. CDR3 bases: TGTGCCAGCAGTTTGGGACGGTCAACGGCTGAAGCTTTCTTT. The whole variable domain, remainder taken from reference TRBV28 and TRBJ1-1, is DVKVTQSSRYLVKRTGEKVFLECVQDMDHENMFWYRQDPGLGLRLIYFSYDVKMKEKGDIPEGYSVSREKKERFSLILESASTNQTSMYLCASSLGRSTAEAFFGQGTRLTVV.

This rearrangement joins TRBV30 to TRBJ1-1; D is possibly TRBD1 (6 bases). The V end lost 4 bases, the J end lost 5 bases, and 11 bases lay between the germline ends. The CDR3 extends over 12 amino acids. Per the germline V gene, CDR1 is GTSNPN and CDR2 is SVGIG (reference sequence). Here the CDR3 reads CAWTGARTEAFF. The CDR3 DNA reads as TGTGCCTGGACGGGGGCCCGGACTGAAGCTTTCTTT.